This T cell receptor beta chain was profiled in a study of sequential checkpoint blockade in melanoma. Study overall: Randomization was 1:1 between first-line nivolumab→ipilimumab and ipilimumab→nivolumab.

This clone was detected only once. The germline V gene encodes CDR1 SEHNR and CDR2 FQNEAQ (reference sequence). With V trimmed by 3 bases and J by 0 bases, 5 bases remained unmatched. The CDR3 extends over 17 amino acids. Treatment denoted: randomized to nivolumab then ipilimumab (arm A) or the reverse (arm B). DNA-damaging chemotherapy had not been given to any patient beforehand. Clones were read by immunoSEQ multiplex PCR, and TCRdb kept only the in-frame ones, dropping some. The table shows approximately 9,000 clones, with around 78% occurring only once. The starting material was CD8+ T cells sorted from blood (inferred from file names), obtained from a patient given nivolumab and ipilimumab in sequence. The J gene is TRBJ2-6, the V gene TRBV7-9; 7 bases fit TRBD1. The source of this sequence is a human donor with melanoma. The CDR3 is CASSFRDSVSGANVLTF. The CDR3 DNA reads as TGTGCCAGCAGCTTCAGGGACAGTGTCTCTGGGGCCAACGTCCTGACTTTC.